Listed here is a single T cell receptor (beta chain). The antigen is undetermined. Criteria for exclusion of patients were uncontrolled infection, other autoimmune disease, pregnancy or lactation. This entry belongs to a study of T cells in Graves' hyperthyroidism and ophthalmopathy. Study outcomes and limitations: Also found in blood were most expanded thyroid clonotypes above 0.001. Ophthalmopathy was model-predicted a median around 6.7 months pre-onset.

It was RNA transcripts that yielded the amplified TCR beta CDR3 regions. RT-PCR in the first round (using the HTBI primer set) targeted the TCR CDR3. TCRdb re-called the multiplex PCR reads through MiXCR, storing one row per CDR3 protein. The table records almost 350,000 distinct CDR3 sequences, over 15% of them present only once. V dropped 1 base and J dropped 2 bases, with 9 bases sitting between them. The CDR3 extends over 14 amino acids. The specimen was blood. The chain recombines TRBV12-3 or TRBV12-4 with TRBJ2-7; possible D gene TRBD2, 6 bases. The TCR was taken from a woman in her thirties or forties with Graves' ophthalmopathy. CDR3 residues: CASSLDPGAYEQYF. Here the CDR3 DNA reads TGTGCCAGCAGTTTAGATCCGGGGGCCTACGAGCAGTACTTC.